This paragraph covers one T cell receptor (beta chain) sequence. These data originate in a study of cytomegalovirus exposure and HLA in healthy donors. The protocol was immunoSEQ multiplex PCR, while the TCRdb copy is restricted to in-frame clones and leaves out a portion. The sample holds over 200,000 clones; roughly 80% are singletons and the top ten take 5.5% to 7%. Trimming left V 2 bases short and J 5 bases short, with 9 bases between. CDR1 and CDR2 from the germline V gene are PRHDT and FYEKMQ (reference sequence). This CDR3 has 13 amino acids. This chain connects TRBV13 to TRBJ2-5; D not resolved. The sequence was obtained from a woman under 30 in good health and CMV-seronegative. The sample taken for sequencing was PBMCs. The CDR3 loop is CASSLWREETQYF. The CDR3 DNA reads TGTGCCAGCAGCTTATGGAGAGAGGAGACCCAGTACTTC.